A selection of T cell receptor beta chains follows, all from one sample in a study of Ad26.COV2.S vaccination and SARS-CoV-2 variants. Libraries were prepared by immunoSEQ multiplex PCR; TCRdb keeps only in-frame clonotypes and omits some of them. Among 350,000 to 400,000 clones listed, about 89% were seen once. The sequencing used peripheral blood, collected in a trial of Ad26.COV2.S vaccine versus placebo. The source of these receptors is a person aged 18 to 65 who received the Ad26.COV2.S COVID-19 vaccine or a placebo. Each CDR3 is given with its conserved first and last residue. A D gene is named only where the DNA matches it firmly. Clone sizes are given selectively: once, few, many, or a class where the clone is expanded.

-	-	TRBV5-4	TRBJ2-1	CASSLETSRLGNEQFF	TGTGCCAGCAGCTTGGAGACTAGTCGGTTAGGAAATGAGCAGTTCTTC
-	TRBD1	TRBV28	TRBJ1-6	CASSSARTGGGYSPLHF	TGTGCCAGCAGTTCCGCCAGGACAGGGGGCGGGTATTCACCCCTCCACTTT
-	TRBD2	TRBV15	TRBJ2-3	CATSWGTSGSTDTQYF	TGTGCCACCAGCTGGGGTACTAGCGGGAGCACAGATACGCAGTATTTT
-	TRBD1	TRBV6-7	TRBJ2-5	CASSYRRGTARPQYF	TGTGCCAGCAGTTACCGAAGGGGGACAGCTCGGCCCCAGTACTTC
-	-	TRBV5-1	TRBJ2-6	CASSLERSGANVLTF	TGCGCCAGCAGTTTAGAGAGATCTGGGGCCAACGTCCTGACTTTC
once	TRBD2	TRBV6-2/TRBV6-3	TRBJ2-1	CASSVGLAGASEQFF	TGTGCCAGCAGCGTGGGACTAGCGGGAGCTTCTGAGCAGTTCTTC
-	-	TRBV4-3	TRBJ2-4	CASSQAYVPKNIQYF	TGCGCCAGCAGCCAAGCATACGTACCTAAAAACATTCAGTACTTC
-	-	TRBV7-2	TRBJ1-4	CASSLSRPTSASNEKLFF	TGTGCCAGCAGCTTATCGCGTCCCACATCAGCGTCTAATGAAAAACTGTTTTTT
few	-	TRBV28	TRBJ1-1	CASSLAPGSEKAFF	TGTGCCAGCAGTTTAGCCCCCGGTAGTGAAAAAGCTTTCTTT
-	-	TRBV11-3	TRBJ1-1	CASSPENTEAFF	TGTGCCAGCAGCCCAGAGAACACTGAAGCTTTCTTT
-	-	TRBV7-8	TRBJ2-1	CASSREREVEQFF	TGTGCCAGCAGCCGCGAGAGAGAGGTTGAGCAGTTCTTC
few	-	TRBV6-5	TRBJ1-5	CASSFDRYQPQHF	TGTGCCAGCAGTTTCGACCGCTATCAGCCCCAGCATTTT
-	TRBD1	TRBV29-1	TRBJ1-4	CSVGQNNEKLFF	TGCAGCGTGGGACAGAATAATGAAAAACTGTTTTTT
-	-	TRBV28	TRBJ1-1	CASSLYIEAFF	TGTGCCAGCAGTTTGTACATCGAAGCTTTCTTT
-	-	TRBV4-3	TRBJ2-1	CASSQEGGGTYNEQFF	TGCGCCAGCAGCCAAGAAGGGGGCGGGACTTACAATGAGCAGTTCTTC
-	-	TRBV6-5	TRBJ1-6	CASSLRGRNSPLHF	TGTGCCAGCAGCCTGCGGGGGCGGAATTCACCCCTCCACTTT
-	-	TRBV5-4	TRBJ2-1	CASSRVGDNEQFF	TGTGCCAGCAGCCGTGTGGGGGACAATGAGCAGTTCTTC
-	TRBD1	TRBV19	TRBJ1-2	CASSIRQGVIGYTF	TGTGCCAGTAGTATACGACAGGGGGTGATTGGCTACACCTTC
-	TRBD2	TRBV7-9	TRBJ2-1	CASGLAGADEQFF	TGTGCCAGCGGGCTAGCGGGAGCGGATGAGCAGTTCTTC
-	-	TRBV29-1	TRBJ1-2	CSVFDRLGYTF	TGCAGCGTTTTCGACCGGCTTGGCTACACCTTC
-	-	TRBV28	TRBJ2-5	CASSLLLTVGPQETQYF	TGTGCCAGCAGTTTATTGCTGACAGTCGGGCCCCAAGAGACCCAGTACTTC
-	TRBD2	TRBV10-3	TRBJ2-2	CAILEGLAGPTNTGELFF	TGTGCCATCCTAGAGGGACTAGCGGGACCAACGAACACCGGGGAGCTGTTTTTT
-	TRBD2	TRBV5-1	TRBJ2-1	CASRASGQPYNEQFF	TGCGCCAGCAGGGCTAGCGGGCAACCCTACAATGAGCAGTTCTTC